This T cell receptor (beta chain) was recorded in a study of shared clonotypes between healthy human individuals. Study background: Three plates each covered CD4 naive and memory; CD8 naive two, CD8 memory one.

Findings and limits, study-wide: Relative to clonotypes present in all four donors, those not shared had lower generation probabilities.

The method was immunoSEQ multiplex PCR; TCRdb's version includes in-frame clones alone and lacks a portion of them. The sample has about 2.4 million clones, more than 85% seen once. Trimming at V came to 7 bases and at J to 7 bases, leaving 7 bases not matched to a gene. This CDR3 is built from 14 residues. Germline loops: CDR1 SNHLY, CDR2 FYNNEI. A word on this clone: Its antigen is still unknown.

The TCR sequence derives from a man younger than 35 in good health. Some clones in this sample may be carry-over from other donors' samples. The chain links TRBV2 to TRBJ2-1; the match to TRBD2 covers 10 bases. Source material: naive CD4+ T cells from PBMCs. Subset: CD45RA+ positively selected. In nucleotides, the CDR3 is TGTGCCAGCATAGAGCGGGAGGGCCTGAATGAGCAGTTCTTC. Its protein is CASIEREGLNEQFF.